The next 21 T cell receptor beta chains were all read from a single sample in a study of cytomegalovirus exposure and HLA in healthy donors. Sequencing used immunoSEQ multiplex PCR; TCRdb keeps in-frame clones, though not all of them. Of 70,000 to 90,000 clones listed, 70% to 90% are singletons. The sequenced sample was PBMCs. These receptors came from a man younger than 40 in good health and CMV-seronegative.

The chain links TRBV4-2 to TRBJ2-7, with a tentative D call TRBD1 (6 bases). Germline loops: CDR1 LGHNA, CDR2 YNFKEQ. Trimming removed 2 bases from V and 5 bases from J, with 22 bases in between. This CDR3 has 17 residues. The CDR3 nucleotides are TGTGCCAGCAGCCAAAGACAAGAGTACAGGGACGTCCACGAGCAGTACTTC. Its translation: CASSQRQEYRDVHEQYF.

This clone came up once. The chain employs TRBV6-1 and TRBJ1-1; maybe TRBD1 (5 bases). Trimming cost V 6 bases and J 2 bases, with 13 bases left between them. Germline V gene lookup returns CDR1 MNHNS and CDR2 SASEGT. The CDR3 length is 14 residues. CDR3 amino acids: CASSFGGENTEAFF. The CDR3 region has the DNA TGTGCCAGCAGCTTCGGGGGAGAAAACACTGAAGCTTTCTTT.

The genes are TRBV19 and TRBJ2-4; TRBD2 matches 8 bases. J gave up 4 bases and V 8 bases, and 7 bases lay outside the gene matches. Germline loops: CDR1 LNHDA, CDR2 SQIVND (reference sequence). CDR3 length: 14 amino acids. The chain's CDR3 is CASLERGGKNIQYF. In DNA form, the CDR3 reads TGTGCCAGTTTGGAACGGGGGGGGAAAAACATTCAGTACTTC.

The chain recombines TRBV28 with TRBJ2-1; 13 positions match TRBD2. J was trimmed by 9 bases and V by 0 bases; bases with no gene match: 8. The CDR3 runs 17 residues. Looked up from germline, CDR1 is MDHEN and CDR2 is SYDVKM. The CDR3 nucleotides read TGTGCCAGCAGTTTATGGCATACTAGCGGGGGGGCGGGTGAGCAGTTCTTC. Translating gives CASSLWHTSGGAGEQFF.

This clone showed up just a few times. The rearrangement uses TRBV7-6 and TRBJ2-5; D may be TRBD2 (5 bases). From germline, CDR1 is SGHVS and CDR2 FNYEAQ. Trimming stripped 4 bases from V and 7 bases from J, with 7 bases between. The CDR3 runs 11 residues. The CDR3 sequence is CASSSGGTQYF. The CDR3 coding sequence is TGTGCCAGCAGCTCTGGAGGGACCCAGTACTTC.

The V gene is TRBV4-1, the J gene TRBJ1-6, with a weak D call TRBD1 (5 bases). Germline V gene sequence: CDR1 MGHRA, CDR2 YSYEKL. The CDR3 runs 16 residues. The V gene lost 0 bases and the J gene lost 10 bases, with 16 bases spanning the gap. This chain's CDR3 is CASSQDVRGSGSPLHF. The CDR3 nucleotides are TGCGCCAGCAGCCAAGATGTAAGGGGCTCCGGGTCACCCCTCCACTTT.

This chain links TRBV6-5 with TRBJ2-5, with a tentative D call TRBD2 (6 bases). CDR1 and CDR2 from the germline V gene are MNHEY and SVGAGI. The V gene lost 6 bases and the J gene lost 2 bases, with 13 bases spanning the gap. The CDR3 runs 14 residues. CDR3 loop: CASRLVGGQETQYF. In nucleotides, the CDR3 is TGTGCCAGCAGGCTCGTCGGGGGTCAAGAGACCCAGTACTTC.

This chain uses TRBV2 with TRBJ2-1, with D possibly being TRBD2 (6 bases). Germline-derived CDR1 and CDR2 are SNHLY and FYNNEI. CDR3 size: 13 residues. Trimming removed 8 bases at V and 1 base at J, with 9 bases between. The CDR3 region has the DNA TGTGCCAGCGGGGAGGAATCCTACAATGAGCAGTTCTTC. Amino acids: CASGEESYNEQFF.

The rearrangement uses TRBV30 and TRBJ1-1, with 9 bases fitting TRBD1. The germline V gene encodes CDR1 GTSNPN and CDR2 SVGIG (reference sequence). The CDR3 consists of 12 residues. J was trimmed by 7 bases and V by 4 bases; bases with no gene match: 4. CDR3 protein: CAWTQGAGEAFF. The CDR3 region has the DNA TGTGCCTGGACACAGGGGGCGGGTGAAGCTTTCTTT.

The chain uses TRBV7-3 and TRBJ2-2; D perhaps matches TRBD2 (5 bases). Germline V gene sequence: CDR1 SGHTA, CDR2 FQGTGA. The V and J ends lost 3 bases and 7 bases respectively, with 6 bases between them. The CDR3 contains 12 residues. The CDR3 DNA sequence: TGTGCCAGCAGCTTGGCGGGCGGGGAGCTGTTTTTT. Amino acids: CASSLAGGELFF.

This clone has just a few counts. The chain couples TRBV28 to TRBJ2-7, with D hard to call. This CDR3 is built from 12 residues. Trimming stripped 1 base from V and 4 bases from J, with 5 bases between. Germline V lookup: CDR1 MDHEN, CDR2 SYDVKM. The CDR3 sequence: CASSLLQYEQYF. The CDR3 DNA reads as TGTGCCAGCAGTTTATTGCAGTACGAGCAGTACTTC.

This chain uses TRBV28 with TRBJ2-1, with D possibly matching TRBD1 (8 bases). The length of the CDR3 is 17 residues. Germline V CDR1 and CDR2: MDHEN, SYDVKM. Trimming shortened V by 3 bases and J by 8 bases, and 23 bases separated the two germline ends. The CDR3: CASSFGGETGEYYEQFF. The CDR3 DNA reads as TGTGCCAGCAGTTTTGGGGGGGAGACAGGGGAGTACTATGAGCAGTTCTTC.

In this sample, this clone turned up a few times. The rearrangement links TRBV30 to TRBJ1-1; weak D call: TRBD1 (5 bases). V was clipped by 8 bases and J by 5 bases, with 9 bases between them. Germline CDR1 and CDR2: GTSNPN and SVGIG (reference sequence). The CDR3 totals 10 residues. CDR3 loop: CAGGWTEAFF. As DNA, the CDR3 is TGTGCCGGGGGGTGGACTGAAGCTTTCTTT.

CDR3 nucleotide sequence: TGTGCCACCAGCAGACGTCTAGCGGGAGTGGGTGAGCAGTTCTTC. As protein: CATSRRLAGVGEQFF. The gene calls are TRBV15 and TRBJ2-1, with 10 bases lining up with TRBD2. This CDR3 comprises 15 residues. V was pared by 2 bases and J by 9 bases, with 7 bases of the junction left unmatched. Germline CDR1 LNHNV, CDR2 YYDKDF (reference sequence).

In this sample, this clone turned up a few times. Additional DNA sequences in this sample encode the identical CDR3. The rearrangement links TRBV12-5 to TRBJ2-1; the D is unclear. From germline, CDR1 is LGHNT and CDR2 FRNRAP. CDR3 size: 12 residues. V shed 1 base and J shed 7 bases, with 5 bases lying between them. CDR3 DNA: TGTGCTAGTGGTTTGGGGCAGAATGAGCAGTTCTTC. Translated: CASGLGQNEQFF.

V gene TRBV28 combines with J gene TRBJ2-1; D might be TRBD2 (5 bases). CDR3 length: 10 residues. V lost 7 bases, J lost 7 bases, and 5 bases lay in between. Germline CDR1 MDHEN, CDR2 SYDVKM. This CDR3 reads CASTGNEQFF. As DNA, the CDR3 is TGTGCCAGCACGGGGAATGAGCAGTTCTTC.

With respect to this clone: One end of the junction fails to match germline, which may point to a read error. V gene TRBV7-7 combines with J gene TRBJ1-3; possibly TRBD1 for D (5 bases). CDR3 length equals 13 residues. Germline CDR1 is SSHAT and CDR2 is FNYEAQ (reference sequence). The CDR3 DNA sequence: TGTGCTAGCAGCGGACAAAATCGAAACACCATATATTTT. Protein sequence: CASSGQNRNTIYF.

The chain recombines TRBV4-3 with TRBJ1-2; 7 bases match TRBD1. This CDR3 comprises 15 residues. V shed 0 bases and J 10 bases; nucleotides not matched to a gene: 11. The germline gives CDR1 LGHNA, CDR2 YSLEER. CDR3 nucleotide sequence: TGCGCCAGCAGCCAAGATAGTTGGGACAGAGCGTTCTACACCTTC. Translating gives CASSQDSWDRAFYTF.

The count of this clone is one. The CDR3 loop is CASSTVGSGGPGGEQFF. CDR3 coding DNA: TGTGCCAGCAGCACGGTCGGTAGCGGGGGGCCAGGGGGTGAGCAGTTCTTC. The chain uses TRBV21-1 and TRBJ2-1; TRBD2, the table's D call, lacks a check against the DNA. TRBV21-1 is a recognized pseudogene. The CDR3 extends over 17 amino acids.

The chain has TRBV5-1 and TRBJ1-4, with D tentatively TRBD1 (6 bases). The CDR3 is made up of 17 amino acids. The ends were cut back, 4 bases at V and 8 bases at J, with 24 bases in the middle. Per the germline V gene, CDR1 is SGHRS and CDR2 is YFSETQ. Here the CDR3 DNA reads TGCGCCAGCAGCACGAACCGGGGGGCAGGGATGGGAGAAAAACTGTTTTTT. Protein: CASSTNRGAGMGEKLFF.

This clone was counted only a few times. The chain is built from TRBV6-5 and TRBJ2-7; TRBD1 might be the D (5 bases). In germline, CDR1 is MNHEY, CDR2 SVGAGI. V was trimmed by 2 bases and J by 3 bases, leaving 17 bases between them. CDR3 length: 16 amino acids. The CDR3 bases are TGTGCCAGCAGTTACCCTCGACAGTGCCATCTCTACGAGCAGTACGTC. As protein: CASSYPRQCHLYEQYV.